These 14 T cell receptor beta chains originate from one sample sequenced in a study of identical twins. TCRdb reprocessed the 5' RACE reads with MiXCR, giving one entry per CDR3 protein. The sample records roughly 750,000 distinct CDR3 sequences, around 20% being singletons. The sample also formed part of further work on T cells expressing NK-cell markers.

Sequencing was done on a sample of PBMCs. These receptors were collected from a young woman in good health.

This clonotype came up once. This chain uses TRBV9 with TRBJ2-7; no definite D call. V was shortened by 0 bases and J by 0 bases, with 7 bases between the two germline ends. The germline V gene has CDR1 SGDLS and CDR2 YYNGEE. There are 14 residues in the CDR3. This chain's CDR3 is CASSVGVNSYEQYF. CDR3 nucleotide sequence: TGTGCCAGCAGCGTAGGGGTCAACTCCTACGAGCAGTACTTC.

This chain links TRBV6-1 with TRBJ1-4; D not certain. The V end lost 6 bases, the J end lost 7 bases, and 21 bases lay between the germline ends. Per germline, CDR1 MNHNS and CDR2 SASEGT. This CDR3 has 16 residues. CDR3 residues: CASSPRGLGEREKLFF. The DNA for the CDR3 is TGTGCCAGCAGCCCTCGTGGACTTGGGGAGCGTGAAAAACTGTTTTTT.

This clonotype was counted a few times. The chain joins TRBV12-3 or TRBV12-4 to TRBJ2-2; the D is unclear. CDR3 size: 15 residues. Deletions cut 5 bases from V and 3 bases from J, with 13 bases between. CDR3 residues: CASSTRTIYTGELFF. The CDR3 DNA sequence: TGTGCCAGCAGTACTCGGACGATATACACCGGGGAGCTGTTTTTT.

The chain uses TRBV2 and TRBJ2-2; D is perhaps TRBD2 (6 bases). The germline V and J ends were trimmed by 5 bases and 0 bases, with 7 bases remaining between them. The germline V gene has CDR1 SNHLY and CDR2 FYNNEI. CDR3 length equals 14 residues. CDR3 in amino acids: CASSIAANTGELFF. The CDR3 nucleotides read TGTGCCAGCAGTATAGCGGCGAACACCGGGGAGCTGTTTTTT.

The CDR3 nucleotides read TGTGCCAGCAGAGCCACCGGGACAGGGGGCTACCACGAGCAGTACTTC. Its translation is CASRATGTGGYHEQYF. V gene TRBV6-1 combines with J gene TRBJ2-7, with 12 positions matching TRBD1. The CDR3 is made up of 16 amino acids. V gave up 6 bases and J gave up 5 bases; unmatched junction bases: 11. Germline V gene lookup returns CDR1 MNHNS and CDR2 SASEGT.

The chain employs TRBV20-1 and TRBJ2-1, with 9 bases matching TRBD2. J lost 9 bases, V lost 0 bases, and 6 bases had no gene match. There are 14 residues in the CDR3. CDR1 is DFQATT and CDR2 is SNEGSKA in the germline V gene (reference sequence). Here the CDR3 reads CSARDEAGGSEQFF. The CDR3 bases are TGCAGTGCTAGAGATGAGGCGGGAGGGAGTGAGCAGTTCTTC.

The V gene is TRBV7-2, the J gene TRBJ2-4, with 7 bases lining up with TRBD1. CDR3 length: 13 residues. V gave up 4 bases and J gave up 14 bases; unmatched junction bases: 11. CDR1 and CDR2 from the germline V gene are SGHTA and FQGNSA. In DNA, the CDR3 is TGTGCCAGCAGCTCGTCCCGGGACAGTTCCGAGTACTTC. Its translation is CASSSSRDSSEYF.

This rearrangement joins TRBV20-1 to TRBJ2-7; 9 nucleotides agree with TRBD2. The CDR3 totals 13 residues. Germline CDR1 and CDR2: DFQATT and SNEGSKA (reference sequence). DNA of the CDR3: TGCAGCTTAGCGGGGGCGGACTCCTACGAGCAGTACTTC. Protein: CSLAGADSYEQYF.

This clonotype occurred many times. The chain recombines TRBV27 with TRBJ2-7; 11 bases are shared with TRBD1. V trimming: 6 bases; J trimming: 6 bases; junction bases outside the gene matches: 10. This CDR3 region has 15 residues. Germline V gives CDR1 MNHEY, CDR2 SMNVEV (reference sequence). CDR3 residues: CASRPGQGVLSEQYF. DNA of the CDR3: TGTGCCAGCAGACCGGGACAGGGGGTTTTGAGCGAGCAGTACTTC.

This clonotype was found a few times. The V gene is TRBV5-1, the J gene TRBJ2-1; perhaps TRBD2 as D (6 bases). The germline gives CDR1 SGHRS, CDR2 YFSETQ. Trimming removed 4 bases from V and 0 bases from J, with 11 bases in between. The CDR3 runs 15 residues. The DNA for the CDR3 is TGCGCCAGCAGCGTTCAGCGGGTCTCCTACAATGAGCAGTTCTTC. Translation gives CASSVQRVSYNEQFF. The entire variable domain, with the rest obtained from reference TRBV5-1 and TRBJ2-1, is as follows: KAGVTQTPRYLIKTRGQQVTLSCSPISGHRSVSWYQQTPGQGLQFLFEYFSETQRNKGNFPGRFSGRQFSNSRSEMNVSTLELGDSALYLCASSVQRVSYNEQFFGPGTRLTVL.

The chain joins TRBV12-3 or TRBV12-4 to TRBJ1-2; no clear D. This CDR3 is 13 amino acids long. Between the trimmed V and J ends, which lost 3 bases and 4 bases, there was a span of 9 bases. DNA for the CDR3: TGTGCCAGCAGTTTGTTAGCAGCCTATGGCTACACCTTC. Its protein is CASSLLAAYGYTF.

CDR3 bases: TGTGCCAGCAGCTTACTTAGGGCAGGGAAAAAGGAGACCCAGTACTTC. This encodes CASSLLRAGKKETQYF. The chain has TRBV7-6 and TRBJ2-5, with TRBD1 as a possible D gene (5 bases). The CDR3 is 16 amino acids. With 2 bases removed from V and 5 bases from J, the gap between germline ends came to 18 bases. Germline V gene sequence: CDR1 SGHVS, CDR2 FNYEAQ.

The V and J genes are TRBV21-1 and TRBJ2-5; the D call of TRBD2 is as the table states it, not checked on the DNA. TRBV21-1 is annotated as a pseudogene. The CDR3 contains 14 residues. The CDR3 sequence: CASSKFSGASSQYF. CDR3 sequence (DNA): TGTGCCAGCAGCAAATTTTCCGGGGCCTCTTCCCAGTACTTC.

CDR3 sequence (DNA): TGTGCCAGCAGCGCCGGGACAGGGGTCTACGAGCAGTACTTC. Amino acids: CASSAGTGVYEQYF. This rearrangement joins TRBV6-1 to TRBJ2-7; 10 bases are shared with TRBD1. CDR1 and CDR2 (germline): MNHNS, SASEGT. The CDR3 length is 14 residues. Trimming removed 6 bases from V and 3 bases from J; junction bases left unmatched: 5.